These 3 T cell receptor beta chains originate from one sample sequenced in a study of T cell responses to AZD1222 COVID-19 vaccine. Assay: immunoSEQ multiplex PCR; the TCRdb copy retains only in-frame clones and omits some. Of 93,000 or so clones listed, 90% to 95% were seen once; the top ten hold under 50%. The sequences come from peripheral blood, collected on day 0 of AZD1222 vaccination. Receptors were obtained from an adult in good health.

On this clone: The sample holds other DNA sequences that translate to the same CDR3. DNA for the CDR3: TGTGCCAGCAGTTTAGGGCAGCAGAACACTGAAGCTTTCTTT. Protein product: CASSLGQQNTEAFF. The chain couples TRBV28 to TRBJ1-1; no clear D gene. V shed 2 bases and J shed 1 base, with 8 bases lying between them. Germline-derived CDR1 and CDR2 are MDHEN and SYDVKM. The CDR3 is 14 residues long.

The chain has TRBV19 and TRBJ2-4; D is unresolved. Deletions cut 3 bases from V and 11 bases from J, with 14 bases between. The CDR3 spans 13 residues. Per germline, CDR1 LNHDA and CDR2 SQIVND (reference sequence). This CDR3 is CASSIPGGSFQYF. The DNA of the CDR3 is TGTGCCAGTAGTATTCCGGGTGGGTCCTTTCAGTACTTC.

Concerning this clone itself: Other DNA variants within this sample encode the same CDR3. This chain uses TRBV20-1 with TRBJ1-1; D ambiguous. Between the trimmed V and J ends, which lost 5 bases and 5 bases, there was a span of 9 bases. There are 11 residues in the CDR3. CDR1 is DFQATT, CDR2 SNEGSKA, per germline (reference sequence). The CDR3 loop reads CSASSGTEAFF. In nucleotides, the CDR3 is TGCAGTGCTTCCTCCGGGACTGAAGCTTTCTTT.